Listed here are 19 T cell receptor beta chains from one sample, sequenced in a study of cytomegalovirus exposure and HLA in healthy donors. PCR used 60 Vbeta primers and 13 Jbeta primers. Generated by immunoSEQ multiplex PCR, the TCRdb table keeps only in-frame clones and is missing some. The repertoire holds 200,000 to 300,000 clones, more than 70% seen once, with 0.47% in the top ten. The specimen sequenced was PBMCs. The receptors derive from a boy aged 5 to 17 in good health and CMV-seronegative.

This chain uses TRBV7-3 with TRBJ2-2, with 9 bases aligning to TRBD2. In germline, CDR1 is SGHTA, CDR2 FQGTGA. The CDR3 covers 16 residues. V was pared by 6 bases and J by 0 bases, with 5 bases of the junction left unmatched. CDR3 DNA sequence: TGTGCCAGCAGTCGCGGGGGGGGAGCGAACACCGGGGAGCTGTTTTTT. As protein: CASSRGGGANTGELFF.

This rearrangement joins TRBV11-3 to TRBJ2-7; possible D gene TRBD1, 8 bases. CDR3 length equals 16 residues. The V end lost 1 base, the J end lost 4 bases, and 17 bases lay between the germline ends. Germline values: CDR1 SGHNT, CDR2 YENEEA. The CDR3 sequence is CASSLGGQGGGYEQYF. CDR3 sequence (DNA): TGTGCCAGCAGCTTAGGAGGACAGGGCGGGGGATACGAGCAGTACTTC. The full variable domain, its missing parts supplied by reference TRBV11-3 and TRBJ2-7, is EAGVVQSPRYKIIEKKQPVAFWCNPISGHNTLYWYLQNLGQGPELLIRYENEEAVDDSQLPKDRFSAERLKGVDSTLKIQPAELGDSAVYLCASSLGGQGGGYEQYFGPGTRLTVT.

The genes are TRBV29-1 and TRBJ2-5, with 10 positions matching TRBD2. J lost 5 bases, V lost 4 bases, and 4 bases had no gene match. This CDR3 contains 13 residues. Germline-derived CDR1 and CDR2 are SQVTM and ANQGSEA. CDR3 nucleotides: TGCAGCGTTGGGGGACTAGCGTTGGAGACCCAGTACTTC. This sequence encodes CSVGGLALETQYF.

V and J are TRBV2 and TRBJ2-7, with a tentative D call TRBD1 (5 bases). Germline V gene lookup returns CDR1 SNHLY and CDR2 FYNNEI. The CDR3 runs to 16 residues. The germline V and J ends were trimmed by 7 bases and 5 bases, with 24 bases remaining between them. The chain's CDR3 is CASTSLREVPSHEQYF. The CDR3 DNA follows: TGTGCCAGCACCTCGCTCAGGGAAGTCCCCAGCCACGAGCAGTACTTC.

V and J are TRBV11-2 and TRBJ2-7, with TRBD1 as a possible D gene (5 bases). V lost 2 bases and J lost 7, with 24 bases in between. CDR1 SGHAT and CDR2 FQNNGV come from the germline V gene. The CDR3 sequence is 17 residues long. The DNA of the CDR3 is TGTGCCAGCAGCTTACGTCTCCTCGTGGGGCTAGTGGGGGAGCAGTACTTC. Translated, it gives CASSLRLLVGLVGEQYF.

This clone was detected once. The chain employs TRBV7-9 and TRBJ2-3, with no clear D. Per germline, CDR1 SEHNR and CDR2 FQNEAQ (reference sequence). Trimming cost V 1 base and J 2 bases, with 22 bases left between them. The CDR3 contains 19 residues. CDR3 in DNA: TGTGCCAGCAGCTTAGGTCTTCCACGGCGGCGACGGCACACAGATACGCAGTATTTT. It specifies CASSLGLPRRRRHTDTQYF.

Here the CDR3 DNA reads TGTGCCAGCAGGAACCAGGGGGCCGGGGCCGGGGAGCTGTTTTTT. Its protein is CASRNQGAGAGELFF. V gene TRBV6-1 combines with J gene TRBJ2-2; the match to TRBD1 covers 8 bases. After removal of 6 bases from V and 6 bases from J, the junction contained 9 bases not matched to a gene. CDR3 size: 15 residues. Germline CDR1 reads MNHNS; CDR2 reads SASEGT.

This clone was observed a handful of times. The gene calls are TRBV4-1 and TRBJ1-3, with D uncertain. Looked up from germline, CDR1 is MGHRA and CDR2 is YSYEKL. The CDR3 has 16 amino acids. Between the trimmed V and J ends, which lost 3 bases and 1 base, there was a span of 13 bases. CDR3 bases: TGCGCCAGCAGCCATCCGGGTCTCTCTTCTGGAAACACCATATATTTT. Translating it yields CASSHPGLSSGNTIYF.

V gene TRBV5-1 combines with J gene TRBJ1-1; 7 positions match TRBD1. Per the germline V gene, CDR1 is SGHRS and CDR2 is YFSETQ. Trimming removed 4 bases from V and 3 bases from J; junction bases left unmatched: 12. There are 16 residues in the CDR3. CDR3 in amino acids: CASSRRQGREYTEAFF. CDR3 bases: TGCGCCAGCAGCCGCAGACAGGGAAGGGAGTACACTGAAGCTTTCTTT.

The CDR3 sequence is CASRGGLDMSPIYF. The DNA of the CDR3 is TGTGCCTCACGCGGGGGACTGGACATGAGCCCCATATATTTT. The chain couples TRBV30 to TRBJ1-3; TRBD1 might be the D (5 bases). With 7 bases removed from V and 11 bases from J, the gap between germline ends came to 24 bases. There are 14 residues in the CDR3. CDR1 is GTSNPN, CDR2 SVGIG, per germline (reference sequence).

V usage is TRBV2 and J usage is TRBJ1-4, with D perhaps matching TRBD1 (5 bases). V gave up 5 bases and J gave up 5 bases, with 15 bases separating them. The CDR3 has 15 residues. The germline CDR1 and CDR2 sequences are SNHLY and FYNNEI. CDR3 DNA: TGTGCCAGCAGTTACACAGGTTCGGTAAATGAAAAACTGTTTTTT. It yields the protein CASSYTGSVNEKLFF.

The chain joins TRBV30 to TRBJ1-4; TRBD1 might be the D (6 bases). Germline values: CDR1 GTSNPN, CDR2 SVGIG (reference sequence). V gave up 6 bases and J gave up 7 bases, with 18 bases separating them. CDR3 size: 14 residues. CDR3 protein: CACKPDQGTEKLFF. In DNA form, the CDR3 reads TGTGCCTGTAAACCTGACCAGGGGACTGAAAAACTGTTTTTT.

This clone has a single count. This chain uses TRBV7-2 with TRBJ2-4; D gene ambiguous. CDR3 length: 18 amino acids. V lost 5 bases, J lost 0 bases, and 20 bases lay in between. Germline V CDR1 and CDR2: SGHTA, FQGNSA. CDR3 coding DNA: TGTGCCAGCAGCCTAACGCCCCGTCCGAACCTAGCCAAAAACATTCAGTACTTC. It codes for CASSLTPRPNLAKNIQYF.

This chain links TRBV19 with TRBJ2-7, with D hard to call. Trimming took 7 bases from V and 3 from J, leaving 13 bases between them. Germline V gives CDR1 LNHDA, CDR2 SQIVND (reference sequence). This CDR3 region has 13 residues. CDR3 nucleotides: TGTGCCAGTACCCCACCGATGAGCTACGAGCAGTACTTC. Translation gives CASTPPMSYEQYF. Based on the CDR3 plus reference TRBV19 and TRBJ2-7, the full variable domain is DGGITQSPKYLFRKEGQNVTLSCEQNLNHDAMYWYRQDPGQGLRLIYYSQIVNDFQKGDIAEGYSVSREKKESFPLTVTSAQKNPTAFYLCASTPPMSYEQYFGPGTRLTVT.

A few counts support this clone. V and J are TRBV7-8 and TRBJ1-1, with D uncertain. Germline CDR1 SGHVS, CDR2 FQNEAQ. V shed 5 bases and J shed 0 bases, with 4 bases lying between them. CDR3 length: 12 residues. CDR3 in amino acids: CASSPLNTEAFF. CDR3 bases: TGTGCCAGCAGCCCTCTGAACACTGAAGCTTTCTTT. Variable domain in full (rest from reference TRBV7-8 and TRBJ1-1): GAGVSQSPRYKVAKRGQDVALRCDPISGHVSLFWYQQALGQGPEFLTYFQNEAQLDKSGLPSDRFFAERPEGSVSTLKIQRTQQEDSAVYLCASSPLNTEAFFGQGTRLTVV.

This clone was detected only a few times. The chain couples TRBV4-2 to TRBJ1-4; 7 bases align to TRBD1. Germline V gene lookup returns CDR1 LGHNA and CDR2 YNFKEQ. With V trimmed by 8 bases and J by 3 bases, 6 bases remained unmatched. The CDR3 loop spans 14 amino acids. The CDR3 coding sequence is TGTGCCAGCGTGCTCCAGGGGGCTAATGAAAAACTGTTTTTT. Its translation: CASVLQGANEKLFF.

The V and J genes are TRBV30 and TRBJ2-7; D perhaps matches TRBD2 (5 bases). Trimming shortened V by 4 bases and J by 6 bases, and 25 bases separated the two germline ends. The germline gives CDR1 GTSNPN, CDR2 SVGIG (reference sequence). CDR3 length equals 16 residues. The CDR3 DNA is TGTGCCTGGAAAGGAGGTAGCGTTTTACGGACGAGCGAGCAGTACTTC. This sequence encodes CAWKGGSVLRTSEQYF.

V and J are TRBV6-5 and TRBJ1-1; tentative D call: TRBD1 (6 bases). The CDR3 covers 13 residues. Per the germline V gene, CDR1 is MNHEY and CDR2 is SVGAGI. Trimming cost V 6 bases and J 2 bases, with 10 bases left between them. CDR3 DNA sequence: TGTGCCAGCAGACTGGGGGCAAACACTGAAGCTTTCTTT. It specifies CASRLGANTEAFF.

The V and J genes are TRBV5-5 and TRBJ1-1; D remains ambiguous. This CDR3 has 13 amino acids. The germline V and J ends were trimmed by 3 bases and 3 bases, with 9 bases remaining between them. Germline-derived CDR1 and CDR2 are SGHKS and YYEKEE (reference sequence). CDR3 sequence: CASSSQRDTEAFF. CDR3 sequence (DNA): TGTGCCAGCAGCTCTCAGAGGGACACTGAAGCTTTCTTT. The full variable domain, rest sourced from reference TRBV5-5 and TRBJ1-1, is DAGVTQSPTHLIKTRGQQVTLRCSPISGHKSVSWYQQVLGQGPQFIFQYYEKEERGRGNFPDRFSARQFPNYSSELNVNALLLGDSALYLCASSSQRDTEAFFGQGTRLTVV.